The source of this T cell receptor beta chain is a study of shared clonotypes between healthy human individuals. Study-level points and caveats: Naive CD4 clonotypes were shared across a handful of donors at roughly 4.6%. Only blood was sampled; tissue repertoires likely differ.

Germline CDR1 and CDR2: SGHDN and FVKESK. V shed 4 bases and J 6 bases; nucleotides not matched to a gene: 11. There are 16 residues in the CDR3. Concerning this clone itself: The antigen is unknown.

In the authors' workflow: Filtering differed for immunoSEQ, which gave only junction sequences without quality scores. Method: immunoSEQ multiplex PCR; TCRdb's copy keeps in-frame clones and lacks some. V, J and clone size reflect that table, while D and trimming were determined from the DNA. The sample lists roughly 2,500,000 clones, approximately 93% occurring once. All participating donors were Caucasian adults from Nashville, Tennessee. The TCR was taken from a man between 18 and 35 years old in good health. Some clones in this sample may be carry-over from other donors' samples. The chain couples TRBV14 to TRBJ2-1; TRBD1 matches 8 bases. The sample taken for sequencing was naive CD4+ T cells from PBMCs. Subset in this sample: CD45RA+ positively selected. For the CDR3, the DNA is TGTGCCAGCAGCCCCCGGGACAGGTTAGGTAGCAATGAGCAGTTCTTC. This sequence encodes CASSPRDRLGSNEQFF.